The clone carrying this T cell receptor beta chain is a singleton in its sample. The table came from immunoSEQ multiplex PCR; TCRdb's copy has only in-frame clones and leaves some out. Of some 2,000,000 clones listed, roughly 95% are singletons. This CDR3 has 13 amino acids. Germline assignment: CDR1 GTSNPN and CDR2 SVGIG (reference sequence). V dropped 3 bases and J dropped 6 bases, with 14 bases sitting between them. The data originate from a study of shared clonotypes between healthy human individuals. Study details: Donors had three CD4 naive, three CD4 memory, two CD8 naive and one CD8 memory plate apiece.

The chain employs TRBV30 and TRBJ1-2; weak D call: TRBD1 (6 bases). Material: naive CD4+ T cells sorted from blood. This sample's subset: CD45RA+ positively selected. This clonotype was sampled from a man between 18 and 29 years old in good health. CDR3 amino acids: CAWSKQGFNGYTF. The CDR3 DNA follows: TGTGCCTGGAGCAAACAGGGATTTAATGGCTACACCTTC.